This paragraph covers one T cell receptor beta chain sequence. Its antigen is currently unknown. This CDR3 comprises 14 residues. The J segment lost 6 bases and the V segment lost 5 bases, leaving 4 bases of the junction unmatched. These data are taken from a study of T-cell memory formation after mild COVID-19. TCRdb redid the calling of the 5' RACE reads with MiXCR, one entry per CDR3 protein. The sample lists under 300,000 distinct CDR3 sequences, about a sixth seen once, with around 3.4% in the top ten. Findings and caveats of the study: Contracting clones from day 15 to 85 showed balanced CD4/CD8; later expanders favored CD4+.

The source of this sequence is a man between 18 and 35 years old who had mild COVID-19 (a few samples of this study predate the infection). Cell type and time point are not known. The genes are TRBV12-3 or TRBV12-4 and TRBJ2-2; 9 positions agree with TRBD1. Material: PBMCs or a T cell subset sorted from them (not recorded which). The CDR3 loop reads CASSPGQGPGELFF. DNA for the CDR3: TGTGCCAGCAGTCCCGGACAGGGGCCCGGGGAGCTGTTTTTT.